The 12 T cell receptor beta chains in this list originate from one sample, sequenced in a study of T cell repertoires in cytomegalovirus infection. TCRdb re-analysed the reads in MiXCR, keeping a single row per CDR3 protein. Of fewer than 300,000 distinct CDR3 sequences listed, about 23% are singletons. The sequenced sample consisted of PBMCs. These receptors were collected from a human donor in good health (CMV status not recorded). Some clones in this sample may be carry-over from other donors' samples.

The J gene is TRBJ1-1, the V gene TRBV6-2 or TRBV6-3; 12 nucleotides align to TRBD1. The CDR3 length is 18 residues. V shed 2 bases and J 0 bases; nucleotides not matched to a gene: 7. Per germline, CDR1 MNHEY and CDR2 SVGEGT. The CDR3 region has the DNA TGTGCCAGCAGTTACCAAACCGGGACAGGGGGCATGAACACTGAAGCTTTCTTT. Translation gives CASSYQTGTGGMNTEAFF.

This clonotype was found a few times. The chain has TRBV12-3 or TRBV12-4 and TRBJ2-5; TRBD2 aligns across 7 bases. The CDR3 runs to 15 residues. V gave up 3 bases and J gave up 4 bases; unmatched junction bases: 8. The CDR3 DNA reads TGTGCCAGCAGTTTGGTGGGCGGGAGTGGAGAGACCCAGTACTTC. The encoded protein is CASSLVGGSGETQYF.

The chain's CDR3 is CASSYRTNYNEQFF. For the CDR3, the DNA is TGTGCCAGCAGTTACAGGACTAACTACAATGAGCAGTTCTTC. The gene calls are TRBV6-2 or TRBV6-3 and TRBJ2-1; possibly TRBD2 for D (6 bases). CDR3 length: 14 residues. CDR1 is MNHEY, CDR2 SVGEGT, per germline. Between the trimmed V and J ends, which lost 2 bases and 3 bases, there was a span of 8 bases.

This clonotype turned up a few times. The J gene is TRBJ1-1, the V gene TRBV11-2, with TRBD1 as a possible D gene (5 bases). The V gene's germline CDR1 is SGHAT and CDR2 FQNNGV. This CDR3 has 13 residues. V lost 4 bases to trimming and J lost 10 bases, with 16 bases between them. The DNA of the CDR3 is TGTGCCAGCAGCTCCTGGACACTAAGCGGAGCTTTCTTT. Translated: CASSSWTLSGAFF.

The rearrangement uses TRBV29-1 and TRBJ2-3, with unresolved D. Trimming shortened V by 6 bases and J by 9 bases, and 16 bases separated the two germline ends. The length of the CDR3 is 12 residues. The germline V gene encodes CDR1 SQVTM and CDR2 ANQGSEA. The CDR3 spells CSVATPSGTQYF. CDR3 nucleotides: TGCAGCGTGGCCACTCCCTCTGGCACGCAGTATTTT.

The chain uses TRBV28 and TRBJ2-5; the D is unclear. Trimming pared 4 bases from V and 7 bases from J, leaving 16 bases between. Looked up from germline, CDR1 is MDHEN and CDR2 is SYDVKM. The CDR3 spans 14 residues. CDR3 DNA sequence: TGTGCCAGCAGTTCCCCCTACTCCACAGCGACCCAGTACTTC. Residues: CASSSPYSTATQYF.

This clonotype has only a few counts. V and J are TRBV7-2 and TRBJ2-5; 8 bases agree with TRBD1. The CDR3 consists of 16 residues. The trim removed 3 bases at V and 1 base at J, leaving 7 bases unmatched. Per the germline V gene, CDR1 is SGHTA and CDR2 is FQGNSA. As DNA, the CDR3 is TGTGCCAGCAGCTTTACAGGGGGAGCGTCCCAAGAGACCCAGTACTTC. Encoded protein: CASSFTGGASQETQYF.

This clonotype was detected many times. The chain joins TRBV7-2 to TRBJ2-1; TRBD2 matches at 8 bases. Germline CDR1 reads SGHTA; CDR2 reads FQGNSA. This CDR3 spans 17 amino acids. V dropped 3 bases and J dropped 0; count of bases not matched to a gene: 7. CDR3 protein: CASSFRTSLSSYNEQFF. The CDR3 nucleotides are TGTGCCAGCAGCTTCCGGACTAGCCTTAGCTCCTACAATGAGCAGTTCTTC.

This clonotype has a handful of counts. The rearrangement links TRBV20-1 to TRBJ2-1; TRBD1 matches 9 bases. Germline CDR1 and CDR2: DFQATT and SNEGSKA (reference sequence). Trimming removed 5 bases from V and 3 bases from J; junction bases left unmatched: 5. The CDR3 is 14 residues long. In DNA form, the CDR3 reads TGCAGTGCTTCCCGGGACAGGGTCTACAATGAGCAGTTCTTC. This translates into CSASRDRVYNEQFF.

This clonotype was counted only a few times. The chain recombines TRBV20-1 with TRBJ1-4; D is ambiguous. V shed 6 bases and J shed 4 bases, with 6 bases lying between them. Germline CDR1 reads DFQATT; CDR2 reads SNEGSKA (reference sequence). This CDR3 spans 11 amino acids. As DNA, the CDR3 is TGCAGTGCCACCTTTAATGAAAAACTGTTTTTT. The encoded protein is CSATFNEKLFF.

The rearrangement links TRBV2 to TRBJ2-1; D perhaps matches TRBD2 (5 bases). The CDR3 runs 12 residues. Germline V gene data show CDR1 as SNHLY and CDR2 as FYNNEI. The V end was cut by 2 bases, the J end by 7 bases, with 6 bases between. The CDR3 region is CASSESGNEQFF. The CDR3 DNA reads as TGTGCCAGCAGTGAATCGGGGAATGAGCAGTTCTTC.

A few counts support this clonotype. The V call is TRBV7-2, the J call TRBJ2-3, with 8 bases matching TRBD2. The V segment lost 5 bases and the J segment 4 bases; nucleotides outside the gene matches: 11. CDR3 length equals 16 residues. Germline loops: CDR1 SGHTA, CDR2 FQGNSA. CDR3 sequence reads: CASSKTGTRGADTQYF. The CDR3 DNA reads as TGTGCCAGCAGCAAAACCGGGACTAGGGGGGCAGATACGCAGTATTTT.